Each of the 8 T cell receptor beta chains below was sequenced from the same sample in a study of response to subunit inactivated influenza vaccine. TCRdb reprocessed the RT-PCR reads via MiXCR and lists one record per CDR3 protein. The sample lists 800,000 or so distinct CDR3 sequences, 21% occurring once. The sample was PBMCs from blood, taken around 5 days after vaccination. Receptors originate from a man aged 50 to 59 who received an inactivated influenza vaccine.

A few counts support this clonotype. The CDR3 bases are TGTGCCAGCAGCTTAGTAAGCAGTGATCAGCCCCAGCATTTT. Translated, it gives CASSLVSSDQPQHF. V is TRBV7-9 and J is TRBJ1-5, with no clear D. Germline assignment: CDR1 SEHNR and CDR2 FQNEAQ (reference sequence). Trimming removed 1 base at V and 5 bases at J, with 9 bases between. CDR3 length equals 14 residues.

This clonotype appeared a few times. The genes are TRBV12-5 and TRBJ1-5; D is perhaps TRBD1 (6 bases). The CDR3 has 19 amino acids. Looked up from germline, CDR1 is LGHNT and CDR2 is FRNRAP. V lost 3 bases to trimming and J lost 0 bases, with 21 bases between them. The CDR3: CASGFSLDRTPYSNQPQHF. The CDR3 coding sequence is TGTGCTAGTGGTTTTTCCCTCGACAGGACCCCTTATAGCAATCAGCCCCAGCATTTT.

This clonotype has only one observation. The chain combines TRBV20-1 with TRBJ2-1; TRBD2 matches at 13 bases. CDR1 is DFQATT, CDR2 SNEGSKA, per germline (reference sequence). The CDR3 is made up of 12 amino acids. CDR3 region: CSSGTSGNQQFF. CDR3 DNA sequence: TGCAGCTCCGGGACTAGCGGGAATCAGCAGTTCTTC.

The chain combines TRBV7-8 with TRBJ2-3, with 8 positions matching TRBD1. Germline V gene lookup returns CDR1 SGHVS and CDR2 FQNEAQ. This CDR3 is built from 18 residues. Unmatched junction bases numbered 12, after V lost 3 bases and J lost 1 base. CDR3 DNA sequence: TGTGCCAGCAGCTTGGAGGGAAAAGGACAGGGACGCACAGATACGCAGTATTTT. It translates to CASSLEGKGQGRTDTQYF.

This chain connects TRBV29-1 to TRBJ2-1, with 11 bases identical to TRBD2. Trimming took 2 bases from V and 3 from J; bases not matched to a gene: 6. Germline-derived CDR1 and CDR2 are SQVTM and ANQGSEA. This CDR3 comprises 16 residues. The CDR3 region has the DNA TGCAGCGTTGAAAAGGCTAGCGGGGGGTTCTACAATGAGCAGTTCTTC. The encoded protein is CSVEKASGGFYNEQFF.

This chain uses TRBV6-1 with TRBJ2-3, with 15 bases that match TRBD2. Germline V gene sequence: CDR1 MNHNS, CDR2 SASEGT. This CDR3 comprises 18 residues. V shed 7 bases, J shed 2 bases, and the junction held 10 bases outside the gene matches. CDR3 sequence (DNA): TGTGCCAGCACTGGACTAGCGGGGGGGGAGGGCTTCACAGATACGCAGTATTTT. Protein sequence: CASTGLAGGEGFTDTQYF.

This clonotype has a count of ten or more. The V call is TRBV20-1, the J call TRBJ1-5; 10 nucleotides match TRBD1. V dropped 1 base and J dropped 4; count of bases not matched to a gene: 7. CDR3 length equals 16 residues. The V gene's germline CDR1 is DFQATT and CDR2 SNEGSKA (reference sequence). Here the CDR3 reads CSARGPGQGINQPQHF. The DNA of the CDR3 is TGCAGTGCTAGAGGGCCGGGACAGGGGATTAATCAGCCCCAGCATTTT.

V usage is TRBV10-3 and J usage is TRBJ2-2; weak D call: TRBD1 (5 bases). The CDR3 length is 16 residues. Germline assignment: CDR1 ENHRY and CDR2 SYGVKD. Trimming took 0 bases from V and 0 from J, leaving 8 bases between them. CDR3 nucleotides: TGTGCCATCAGTGAGTCGGGGCTGACGAACACCGGGGAGCTGTTTTTT. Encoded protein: CAISESGLTNTGELFF.